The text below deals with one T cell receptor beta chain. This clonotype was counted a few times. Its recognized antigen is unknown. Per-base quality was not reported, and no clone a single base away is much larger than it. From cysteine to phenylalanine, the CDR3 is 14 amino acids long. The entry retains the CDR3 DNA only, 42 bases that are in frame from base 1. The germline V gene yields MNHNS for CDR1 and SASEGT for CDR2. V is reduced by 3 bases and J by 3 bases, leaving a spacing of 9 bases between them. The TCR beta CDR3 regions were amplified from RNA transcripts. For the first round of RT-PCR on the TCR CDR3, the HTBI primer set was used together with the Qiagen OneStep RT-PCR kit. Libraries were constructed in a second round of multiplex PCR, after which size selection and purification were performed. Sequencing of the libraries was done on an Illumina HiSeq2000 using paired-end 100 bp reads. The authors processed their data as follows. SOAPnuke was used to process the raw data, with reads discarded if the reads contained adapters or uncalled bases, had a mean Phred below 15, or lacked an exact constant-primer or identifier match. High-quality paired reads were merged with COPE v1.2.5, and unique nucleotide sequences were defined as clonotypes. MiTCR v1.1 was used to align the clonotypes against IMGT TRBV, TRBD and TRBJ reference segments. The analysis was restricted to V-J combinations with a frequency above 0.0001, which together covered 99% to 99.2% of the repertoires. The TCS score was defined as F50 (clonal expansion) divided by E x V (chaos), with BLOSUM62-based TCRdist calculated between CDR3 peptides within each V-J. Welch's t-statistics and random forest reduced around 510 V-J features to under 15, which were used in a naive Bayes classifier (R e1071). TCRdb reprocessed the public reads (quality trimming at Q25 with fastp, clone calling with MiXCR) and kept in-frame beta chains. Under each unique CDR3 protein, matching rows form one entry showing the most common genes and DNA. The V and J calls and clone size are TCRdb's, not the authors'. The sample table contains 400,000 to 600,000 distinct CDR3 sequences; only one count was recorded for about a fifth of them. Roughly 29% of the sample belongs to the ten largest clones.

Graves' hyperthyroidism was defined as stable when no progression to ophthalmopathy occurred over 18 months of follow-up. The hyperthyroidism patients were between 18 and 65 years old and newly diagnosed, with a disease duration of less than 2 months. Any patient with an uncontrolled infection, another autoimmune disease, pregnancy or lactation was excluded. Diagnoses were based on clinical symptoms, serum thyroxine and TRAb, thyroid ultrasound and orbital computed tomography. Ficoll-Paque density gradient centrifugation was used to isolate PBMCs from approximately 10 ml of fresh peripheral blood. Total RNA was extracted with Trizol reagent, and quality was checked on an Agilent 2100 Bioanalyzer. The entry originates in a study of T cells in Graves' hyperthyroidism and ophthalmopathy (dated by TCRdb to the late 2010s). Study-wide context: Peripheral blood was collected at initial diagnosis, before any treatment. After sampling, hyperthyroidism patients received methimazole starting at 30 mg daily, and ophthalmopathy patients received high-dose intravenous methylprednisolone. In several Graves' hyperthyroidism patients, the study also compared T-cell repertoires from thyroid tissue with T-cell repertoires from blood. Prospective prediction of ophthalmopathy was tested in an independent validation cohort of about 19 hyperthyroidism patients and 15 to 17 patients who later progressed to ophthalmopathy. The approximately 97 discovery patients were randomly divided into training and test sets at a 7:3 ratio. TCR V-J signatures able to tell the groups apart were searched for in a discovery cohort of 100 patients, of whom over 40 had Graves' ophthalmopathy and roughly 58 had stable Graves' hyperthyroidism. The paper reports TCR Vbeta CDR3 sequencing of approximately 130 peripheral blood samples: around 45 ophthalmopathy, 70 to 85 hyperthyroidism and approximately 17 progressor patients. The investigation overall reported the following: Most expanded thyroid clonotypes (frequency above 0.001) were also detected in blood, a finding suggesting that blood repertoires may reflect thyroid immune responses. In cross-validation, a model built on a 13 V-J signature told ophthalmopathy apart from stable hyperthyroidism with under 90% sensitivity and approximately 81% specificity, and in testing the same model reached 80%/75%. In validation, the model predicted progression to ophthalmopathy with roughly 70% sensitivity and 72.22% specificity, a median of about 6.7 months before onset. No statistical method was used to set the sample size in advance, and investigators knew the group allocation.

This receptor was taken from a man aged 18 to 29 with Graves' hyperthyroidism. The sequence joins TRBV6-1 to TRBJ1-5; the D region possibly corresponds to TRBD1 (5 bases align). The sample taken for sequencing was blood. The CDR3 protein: CASSDGTFNQPQHF. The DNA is TGTGCCAGCAGTGATGGGACCTTCAATCAGCCCCAGCATTTT.